The 11 T cell receptor beta chains below were found in one sample sequenced in a study of cytomegalovirus exposure and HLA in healthy donors. In the PCR, 60 Vbeta and 13 Jbeta primers were used. Assay used: immunoSEQ multiplex PCR; TCRdb lists only in-frame clones, some missing. The repertoire holds approximately 97,000 clones, around 81% seen once, with more than 5% in the top ten. Specimen: PBMCs. These receptors originate from a man aged 40-49 years in good health and CMV-seropositive.

The sample holds one count of this clone. V and J are TRBV4-1 and TRBJ2-3; TRBD2 is a possible D gene (6 bases). From germline, CDR1 is MGHRA and CDR2 YSYEKL. The CDR3 runs to 15 residues. V was trimmed by 1 base and J by 1 base, leaving 9 bases between them. CDR3 in DNA: TGCGCCAGCAGCCAAGTGCGGGGCGGCACAGATACGCAGTATTTT. Translated: CASSQVRGGTDTQYF.

This chain joins TRBV6-6 and TRBJ1-1; D possibly corresponds to TRBD1 (6 bases). Germline CDR1 and CDR2: MNHNY and SVGAGI (reference sequence). Trimming pared 6 bases from V and 3 bases from J, leaving 17 bases between. The CDR3 covers 15 residues. The CDR3 protein is CASSHAGTQDTEAFF. For the CDR3, the DNA is TGTGCCAGCAGCCACGCCGGGACACAGGACACTGAAGCTTTCTTT.

The chain recombines TRBV5-1 with TRBJ2-7; TRBD2 matches at 11 bases. V was pared by 5 bases and J by 3 bases, with 1 base of the junction left unmatched. CDR1 is SGHRS, CDR2 YFSETQ, per germline. The CDR3 covers 13 residues. In DNA form, the CDR3 reads TGCGCCAGCAGACTAGCGGGAGACTACGAGCAGTACTTC. It specifies CASRLAGDYEQYF.

The genes are TRBV7-9 and TRBJ2-7; 9 positions agree with TRBD2. Looked up from germline, CDR1 is SEHNR and CDR2 is FQNEAQ (reference sequence). This CDR3 has 16 residues. Trimming at V came to 4 bases and at J to 5 bases, leaving 12 bases not matched to a gene. The CDR3 region is CASSSQFVSGSDEQYF. In DNA form, the CDR3 reads TGTGCCAGCAGCTCCCAGTTTGTTAGCGGGAGCGACGAGCAGTACTTC.

The V and J genes are TRBV5-1 and TRBJ2-1; TRBD1 agrees at 8 bases. Germline CDR1 and CDR2: SGHRS and YFSETQ. The CDR3 loop spans 15 amino acids. V lost 4 bases, J lost 0 bases, and 3 bases stayed unmatched. The CDR3 loop reads CASSRGQGSYNEQFF. CDR3 nucleotides: TGCGCCAGCAGCCGAGGACAGGGCTCCTACAATGAGCAGTTCTTC.

CDR3 nucleotides: TGTGCCAGCAGTGAACTGGCACTAGCGGTAGAGACCCAGTACTTC. This encodes CASSELALAVETQYF. The rearrangement links TRBV2 to TRBJ2-5; 8 positions match TRBD2. The length of the CDR3 is 15 residues. Germline V lookup: CDR1 SNHLY, CDR2 FYNNEI. The V gene end was trimmed by 2 bases and the J gene end by 4 bases; junction bases not matched to a gene: 6.

A note on this clone: The junction departs from the called germline gene at one end, perhaps through a read error. The chain is built from TRBV6-6 and TRBJ2-2; D perhaps matches TRBD2 (6 bases). Germline CDR1 is MNHNY and CDR2 is SVGAGI (reference sequence). The CDR3 is made up of 15 amino acids. CDR3 coding DNA: TGTGCCAGCAGTTACTCAGGCGGGAACTCCGGGGAGCTGTTTTTT. This codes for CASSYSGGNSGELFF.

A note on this clone: Within the sample, other DNA sequences also encode this same CDR3. The chain links TRBV11-2 to TRBJ2-7; D uncertain. Germline V lookup: CDR1 SGHAT, CDR2 FQNNGV. V lost 0 bases and J 3 bases, leaving 6 bases between the germline ends. This CDR3 is 13 amino acids long. The CDR3 here is CASSLDPGYEQYF. CDR3 sequence (DNA): TGTGCCAGCAGCTTAGATCCGGGCTACGAGCAGTACTTC.

This clone appeared once. The rearrangement uses TRBV5-1 and TRBJ2-3, with 7 bases fitting TRBD2. V gave up 0 bases and J gave up 3 bases; unmatched junction bases: 4. The CDR3 runs 15 residues. The germline gives CDR1 SGHRS, CDR2 YFSETQ. CDR3 loop: CASSLDTRGTDTQYF. The CDR3 DNA follows: TGCGCCAGCAGCTTGGACACGCGGGGGACAGATACGCAGTATTTT. Together with reference TRBV5-1 and TRBJ2-3, the CDR3 gives the full variable domain: KAGVTQTPRYLIKTRGQQVTLSCSPISGHRSVSWYQQTPGQGLQFLFEYFSETQRNKGNFPGRFSGRQFSNSRSEMNVSTLELGDSALYLCASSLDTRGTDTQYFGPGTRLTVL.

J is TRBJ1-2 and V is TRBV11-2, with D unclear. This CDR3 has 13 residues. Germline CDR1 and CDR2: SGHAT and FQNNGV. Trimming took off 0 bases at V and 5 bases at J, with 7 bases between the two ends. CDR3: CASSLDRTYGYTF. The DNA for the CDR3 is TGTGCCAGCAGCTTAGACAGGACTTATGGCTACACCTTC.

This clone is judged medium-sized. This chain uses TRBV19 with TRBJ1-3, with D hard to call. Trimming removed 10 bases from V and 4 bases from J, with 8 bases in between. Germline values: CDR1 LNHDA, CDR2 SQIVND (reference sequence). The CDR3 consists of 11 residues. For the CDR3, the DNA is TGTGCCACAGGTTCCGGAAACACCATATATTTT. Protein product: CATGSGNTIYF.